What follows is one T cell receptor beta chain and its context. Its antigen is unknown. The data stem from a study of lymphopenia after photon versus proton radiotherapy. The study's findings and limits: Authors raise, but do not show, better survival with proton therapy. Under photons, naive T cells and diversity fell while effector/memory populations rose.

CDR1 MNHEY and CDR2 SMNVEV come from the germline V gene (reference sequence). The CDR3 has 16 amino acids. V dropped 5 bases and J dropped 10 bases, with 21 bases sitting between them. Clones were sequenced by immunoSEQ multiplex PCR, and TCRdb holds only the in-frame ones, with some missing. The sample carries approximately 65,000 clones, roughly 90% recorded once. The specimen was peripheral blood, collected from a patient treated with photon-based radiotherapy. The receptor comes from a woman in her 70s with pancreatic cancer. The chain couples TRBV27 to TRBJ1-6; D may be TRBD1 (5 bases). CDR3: CASSTRGTREGSPLHF. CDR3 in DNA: TGTGCCAGCAGTACCCGCGGGACCCGCGAGGGGTCACCCCTCCACTTT.